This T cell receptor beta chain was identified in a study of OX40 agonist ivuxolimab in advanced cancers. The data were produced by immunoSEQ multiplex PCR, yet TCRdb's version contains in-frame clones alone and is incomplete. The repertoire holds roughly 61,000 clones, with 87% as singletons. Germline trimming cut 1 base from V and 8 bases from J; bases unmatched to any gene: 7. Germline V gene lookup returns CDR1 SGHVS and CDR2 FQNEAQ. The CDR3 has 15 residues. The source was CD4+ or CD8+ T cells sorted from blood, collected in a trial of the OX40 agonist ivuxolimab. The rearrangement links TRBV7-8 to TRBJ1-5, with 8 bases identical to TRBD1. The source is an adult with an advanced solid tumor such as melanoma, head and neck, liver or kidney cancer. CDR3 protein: CASSLGRQGMEPQHF. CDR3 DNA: TGTGCCAGCAGCTTAGGAAGACAGGGGATGGAGCCCCAGCATTTT.